Listed below are T cell receptor beta chains from one sample, sequenced in a study of naive and memory T cell subsets. TCRdb reanalysed the UMI-ligation and nested PCR reads using MiXCR and keeps one entry per CDR3 protein. The data contain under 150,000 distinct CDR3 sequences, more than 15% of them seen just once; the ten biggest clones take up 0.6% to 0.8%. The sequenced sample was naive CD8+ T cells from blood. These receptors all come from a human donor in good health. Both conserved end residues are part of each CDR3. Each record gives: J gene, V gene, clone size, D gene, CDR3 protein, CDR3 DNA. The D gene is left open where the match is weak. Size tells how often a clone was seen (once, few, many) or the class of an expanded clone, and some rows leave it out.

>TRBJ2-7|TRBV28|-|TRBD2
CASSGRGINYEQYF
TGTGCCAGCAGTGGGCGGGGGATTAACTACGAGCAGTACTTC
>TRBJ2-5|TRBV18|few|-
CASSPDREGQETQYF
TGTGCCAGCTCACCGGACAGGGAGGGCCAAGAGACCCAGTACTTC
>TRBJ2-1|TRBV20-1|-|-
CSAMRQYEQFF
TGCAGTGCTATGCGGCAGTATGAGCAGTTCTTC
>TRBJ2-1|TRBV28|many|-
CASSLAGYNEQFF
TGTGCCAGCAGTTTGGCAGGGTACAATGAGCAGTTCTTC
>TRBJ2-3|TRBV6-5|-|-
CASTGLDTQYF
TGTGCCAGCACGGGGTTGGATACGCAGTATTTT
>TRBJ1-5|TRBV4-3|-|-
CASSQDPRQPQHF
TGCGCCAGCAGCCAAGATCCTAGGCAGCCCCAGCATTTT
>TRBJ2-2|TRBV29-1|-|-
CSVGVWGGNTGGLFF
TGCAGCGTTGGGGTCTGGGGAGGAAACACCGGGGGGCTGTTTTTT
>TRBJ2-5|TRBV6-5|-|TRBD2
CASNDVRDYKETQYF
TGTGCCAGCAACGACGTCCGGGACTACAAAGAGACCCAGTACTTC
>TRBJ2-3|TRBV6-5|many|TRBD1
CASSYDRATDTQYF
TGTGCCAGCAGTTACGACAGGGCCACAGATACGCAGTATTTT
>TRBJ1-1|TRBV12-3/TRBV12-4|few|-
CASRLIMNTEAFF
TGTGCCAGCAGGCTTATCATGAACACTGAAGCTTTCTTT